Below are 27 T cell receptor beta chains sequenced from a single sample in a study of OX40 agonist ivuxolimab in advanced cancers. TCRdb's copy holds only in-frame clones and misses some; the assay was immunoSEQ multiplex PCR. Here the sample spans around 34,000 clones, approximately 90% being singletons. Specimen: CD4+ or CD8+ T cells sorted from blood, collected in a trial of the OX40 agonist ivuxolimab. These receptors came from an adult with an advanced solid tumor such as melanoma, head and neck, liver or kidney cancer.

The V call is TRBV6-5, the J call TRBJ2-7, with D tentatively TRBD1 (5 bases). The CDR3 extends over 12 amino acids. Trimming pared 1 base from V and 5 bases from J, leaving 6 bases between. Germline V gives CDR1 MNHEY, CDR2 SVGAGI. This CDR3 reads CASSYLGDEQYF. The CDR3 nucleotides are TGTGCCAGCAGTTACTTAGGGGACGAGCAGTACTTC.

The chain couples TRBV27 to TRBJ2-2; 10 nucleotides align to TRBD2. CDR1 is MNHEY, CDR2 SMNVEV, per germline (reference sequence). The CDR3 covers 16 residues. V trimming: 5 bases; J trimming: 6 bases; junction bases outside the gene matches: 9. CDR3 loop: CASSLAGAPFSGELFF. The CDR3 nucleotides are TGTGCCAGCAGTCTAGCGGGGGCCCCATTCTCCGGGGAGCTGTTTTTT.

The chain joins TRBV7-8 to TRBJ2-1; 12 bases are shared with TRBD2. The germline CDR1 and CDR2 sequences are SGHVS and FQNEAQ. V lost 5 bases and J lost 6; bases outside the gene matches: 8. The CDR3 extends over 16 amino acids. The CDR3 nucleotides are TGTGCCAGCAGCCAGACTAGCGGGGGACCTTTCAATGAGCAGTTCTTC. Encoded protein: CASSQTSGGPFNEQFF.

This clone was observed once. V is TRBV4-1 and J is TRBJ2-7; possibly TRBD1 or TRBD2 for D (5 bases each). The germline V and J ends were trimmed by 1 base and 3 bases, with 10 bases remaining between them. The germline gives CDR1 MGHRA, CDR2 YSYEKL. The CDR3 loop spans 14 amino acids. CDR3 bases: TGCGCCAGCAGCCAAGTAATGGGGGACTACGAGCAGTACTTC. The encoded protein is CASSQVMGDYEQYF.

In its sample, this clone was seen once. The chain has TRBV14 and TRBJ1-4; D is uncertain. Germline V lookup: CDR1 SGHDN, CDR2 FVKESK. The CDR3 runs 18 residues. V gave up 1 base and J gave up 0 bases, with 15 bases separating them. In nucleotides, the CDR3 is TGTGCCAGCAGCCAAGGGCCAGTCATCGACACAACTAATGAAAAACTGTTTTTT. Translation gives CASSQGPVIDTTNEKLFF. Full variable domain (missing parts from reference TRBV14 and TRBJ1-4): EAGVTQFPSHSVIEKGQTVTLRCDPISGHDNLYWYRRVMGKEIKFLLHFVKESKQDESGMPNNRFLAERTGGTYSTLKVQPAELEDSGVYFCASSQGPVIDTTNEKLFFGSGTQLSVL.

This sequence joins TRBV4-3 and TRBJ2-3, with 8 positions matching TRBD2. The V gene's germline CDR1 is LGHNA and CDR2 YSLEER. The CDR3 length is 16 residues. V shed 0 bases and J 6 bases; nucleotides not matched to a gene: 8. CDR3 in amino acids: CASSQDLSGGADTQYF. In DNA form, the CDR3 reads TGCGCCAGCAGCCAAGACCTCTCCGGGGGGGCCGATACGCAGTATTTT.

V is TRBV9 and J is TRBJ2-7, with 11 bases that match TRBD1. Germline V gives CDR1 SGDLS, CDR2 YYNGEE. With 4 bases clipped from V and 0 bases from J, the junction kept 3 bases outside the gene matches. This CDR3 spans 15 amino acids. CDR3 sequence reads: CASSTGTGGSYEQYF. CDR3 nucleotide sequence: TGTGCCAGCAGCACCGGGACAGGGGGCTCCTACGAGCAGTACTTC. The whole variable domain, remainder taken from reference TRBV9 and TRBJ2-7, is DSGVTQTPKHLITATGQRVTLRCSPRSGDLSVYWYQQSLDQGLQFLIQYYNGEERAKGNILERFSAQQFPDLHSELNLSSLELGDSALYFCASSTGTGGSYEQYFGPGTRLTVT.

CDR3 nucleotide sequence: TGTGCCAGCAGCGCCTCCGGGACAGGGTTAGAGCAGTACTTC. It yields the protein CASSASGTGLEQYF. The chain is built from TRBV9 and TRBJ2-7; 9 positions match TRBD1. This CDR3 is built from 14 residues. Germline CDR1 SGDLS, CDR2 YYNGEE. With 3 bases clipped from V and 7 bases from J, the junction kept 8 bases outside the gene matches.

The chain has TRBV2 and TRBJ2-1; D might be TRBD1 (5 bases). The CDR3 consists of 14 residues. In germline, CDR1 is SNHLY, CDR2 FYNNEI. V was shortened by 8 bases and J by 0 bases, with 11 bases between the two germline ends. This CDR3 is CASPRQNSYNEQFF. Written as DNA, the CDR3 is TGTGCCAGCCCTAGACAGAACTCCTACAATGAGCAGTTCTTC.

The V gene is TRBV6-6, the J gene TRBJ1-6; D not certain. Trimming removed 5 bases at V and 7 bases at J, with 12 bases between. The CDR3 runs 14 residues. Germline assignment: CDR1 MNHNY and CDR2 SVGAGI (reference sequence). The CDR3 protein is CASSQIGLNSPLHF. The DNA for the CDR3 is TGTGCCAGCAGTCAAATAGGACTGAATTCACCCCTCCACTTT.

The chain employs TRBV7-3 and TRBJ2-5, with D perhaps matching TRBD2 (5 bases). CDR1 SGHTA and CDR2 FQGTGA come from the germline V gene. This CDR3 has 13 amino acids. Trimming stripped 0 bases from V and 5 bases from J, with 7 bases between. The CDR3 DNA reads as TGTGCCAGCAGCTTAACGCCGGGGGAGACCCAGTACTTC. This codes for CASSLTPGETQYF.

V and J are TRBV4-3 and TRBJ2-7; the D is unclear. CDR3 length: 16 amino acids. The germline gives CDR1 LGHNA, CDR2 YSLEER. Trimming removed 4 bases at V and 0 bases at J, with 16 bases between. The CDR3 protein is CASSPTVRQASYEQYF. The CDR3 DNA sequence: TGCGCCAGCAGCCCCACGGTACGGCAGGCCTCCTACGAGCAGTACTTC.

The J gene is TRBJ2-7, the V gene TRBV27; perhaps TRBD1 as D (5 bases). The CDR3 length is 15 residues. The V end lost 5 bases, the J end lost 7 bases, and 21 bases lay between the germline ends. Per the germline V gene, CDR1 is MNHEY and CDR2 is SMNVEV (reference sequence). The CDR3 coding sequence is TGTGCCAGCAGTCCGTTGGTCCAGGGTCCTGGGGAGCAGTACTTC. Amino acid sequence: CASSPLVQGPGEQYF.

This chain joins TRBV11-2 and TRBJ2-7; 10 positions match TRBD1. Germline CDR1 reads SGHAT; CDR2 reads FQNNGV. J gave up 2 bases and V 4 bases, and 2 bases lay outside the gene matches. The CDR3 totals 14 residues. The CDR3 nucleotides read TGTGCCAGCAGCTACGGGACAGGGGCCTACGAGCAGTACTTC. Amino acids: CASSYGTGAYEQYF.

This clone was seen a single time. This chain uses TRBV7-6 with TRBJ2-1, with D hard to call. The CDR3 is made up of 12 amino acids. Trimming removed 5 bases from V and 13 bases from J, with 15 bases in between. CDR1 SGHVS and CDR2 FNYEAQ come from the germline V gene. The CDR3 loop reads CASSETNKLQFF. The CDR3 DNA is TGTGCCAGCAGCGAGACCAATAAGCTACAGTTCTTC.

The rearrangement joins TRBV5-5 to TRBJ1-1; D is unclear. Deletions cut 3 bases from V and 0 bases from J, with 9 bases between. Germline-derived CDR1 and CDR2 are SGHKS and YYEKEE (reference sequence). CDR3 length: 14 amino acids. DNA of the CDR3: TGTGCCAGCAGCTCTCTGGCCGTGAACACTGAAGCTTTCTTT. It specifies CASSSLAVNTEAFF.

V gene TRBV10-2 combines with J gene TRBJ1-1, with TRBD1 matching 10 bases. Germline CDR1 reads WSHSY; CDR2 reads SAAADI. Trimming took 9 bases from V and 3 from J; bases not matched to a gene: 4. The CDR3 has 13 amino acids. Here the CDR3 reads CARTGGQDTEAFF. The CDR3 region has the DNA TGCGCCAGGACAGGGGGCCAGGACACTGAAGCTTTCTTT.

The chain joins TRBV7-2 to TRBJ1-4; D is perhaps TRBD1 (6 bases). The germline gives CDR1 SGHTA, CDR2 FQGNSA. V lost 3 bases to trimming and J lost 0 bases, with 20 bases between them. The CDR3 covers 19 residues. For the CDR3, the DNA is TGTGCCAGCAGCTTGACCCTCGGGACACGGATTGCAACTAATGAAAAACTGTTTTTT. It translates to CASSLTLGTRIATNEKLFF.

J is TRBJ2-2 and V is TRBV11-2; perhaps TRBD2 as D (7 bases). The CDR3 totals 15 residues. V was pared by 5 bases and J by 8 bases, with 18 bases between. Germline V lookup: CDR1 SGHAT, CDR2 FQNNGV. CDR3 protein: CASSAFWEGVGELFF. The CDR3 DNA follows: TGTGCCAGCAGCGCCTTCTGGGAGGGGGTAGGGGAGCTGTTTTTT. The variable domain in full, with the rest retrieved from reference TRBV11-2 and TRBJ2-2, is EAGVAQSPRYKIIEKRQSVAFWCNPISGHATLYWYQQILGQGPKLLIQFQNNGVVDDSQLPKDRFSAERLKGVDSTLKIQPAKLEDSAVYLCASSAFWEGVGELFFGEGSRLTVL.

The chain joins TRBV19 to TRBJ2-7; D not certain. Germline CDR1 reads LNHDA; CDR2 reads SQIVND (reference sequence). V lost 3 bases to trimming and J lost 7 bases, with 7 bases between them. The CDR3 consists of 11 residues. The CDR3 here is CASSIGIEQYF. The CDR3 DNA reads as TGTGCCAGTAGTATTGGGATAGAGCAGTACTTC. Drawing the rest from reference TRBV19 and TRBJ2-7, the complete variable domain is DGGITQSPKYLFRKEGQNVTLSCEQNLNHDAMYWYRQDPGQGLRLIYYSQIVNDFQKGDIAEGYSVSREKKESFPLTVTSAQKNPTAFYLCASSIGIEQYFGPGTRLTVT.

The V call is TRBV4-1, the J call TRBJ2-7, with D possibly being TRBD2 (6 bases). The CDR3 covers 12 residues. The V and J ends lost 2 bases and 7 bases respectively, with 9 bases between them. The germline gives CDR1 MGHRA, CDR2 YSYEKL. The CDR3 protein is CASSQYAGEQYF. CDR3 sequence (DNA): TGCGCCAGCAGCCAATACGCGGGGGAGCAGTACTTC.

The V call is TRBV29-1, the J call TRBJ1-2; 7 nucleotides line up with TRBD1. The J segment lost 8 bases and the V segment lost 6 bases, leaving 9 bases of the junction unmatched. Germline V lookup: CDR1 SQVTM, CDR2 ANQGSEA. The CDR3 is made up of 12 amino acids. This CDR3 is CSVSQGEGGYTF. CDR3 bases: TGCAGCGTGTCGCAGGGGGAAGGCGGCTACACCTTC.

The chain recombines TRBV10-1 with TRBJ2-2, with TRBD2 as a possible D gene (5 bases). CDR3 length: 16 amino acids. CDR1 WNHNN and CDR2 SYGVQD come from the germline V gene (reference sequence). Trimming removed 0 bases from V and 4 bases from J, with 12 bases in between. In DNA, the CDR3 is TGCGCCAGCAGTGAGTCGAGCCGGGATCCCACCGGGGAGCTGTTTTTT. Translation: CASSESSRDPTGELFF.

The chain employs TRBV27 and TRBJ2-1; tentative D call: TRBD1 (5 bases). The germline CDR1 and CDR2 sequences are MNHEY and SMNVEV (reference sequence). The V gene lost 6 bases and the J gene lost 2 bases, with 11 bases spanning the gap. The CDR3 extends over 14 amino acids. The CDR3 DNA reads TGTGCCAGCAGCCCTGGCAGGGCCTACAATGAGCAGTTCTTC. It translates to CASSPGRAYNEQFF.

As DNA, the CDR3 is TGTGCCAGCAGCCAAAGCCACCAGGGGGCGCGGAATCAGCCCCAGCATTTT. It is translated as CASSQSHQGARNQPQHF. V is TRBV7-9 and J is TRBJ1-5; 8 bases map to TRBD1. V was clipped by 5 bases and J by 4 bases; unmatched bases: 13. Germline values: CDR1 SEHNR, CDR2 FQNEAQ (reference sequence). The CDR3 runs to 17 residues.

This clone was counted once. The chain links TRBV9 to TRBJ2-7; D may be TRBD1 (6 bases). The CDR3 loop spans 13 amino acids. V lost 0 bases to trimming and J lost 5 bases, with 9 bases between them. Looked up from germline, CDR1 is SGDLS and CDR2 is YYNGEE. The CDR3 region is CASSVDRADEQYF. The CDR3 region has the DNA TGTGCCAGCAGCGTAGACAGGGCGGACGAGCAGTACTTC.

A remark on this clone: A read error may produce the germline difference seen at one junction end. The CDR3 region has the DNA TGTGCCAGCAGTGAAGCTCTTGACGGGACAGAGGGCTTC. Translating gives CASSEALDGTEGF. The rearrangement uses TRBV2 and TRBJ2-7; 7 positions agree with TRBD1. This CDR3 has 13 amino acids. Looked up from germline, CDR1 is SNHLY and CDR2 is FYNNEI.